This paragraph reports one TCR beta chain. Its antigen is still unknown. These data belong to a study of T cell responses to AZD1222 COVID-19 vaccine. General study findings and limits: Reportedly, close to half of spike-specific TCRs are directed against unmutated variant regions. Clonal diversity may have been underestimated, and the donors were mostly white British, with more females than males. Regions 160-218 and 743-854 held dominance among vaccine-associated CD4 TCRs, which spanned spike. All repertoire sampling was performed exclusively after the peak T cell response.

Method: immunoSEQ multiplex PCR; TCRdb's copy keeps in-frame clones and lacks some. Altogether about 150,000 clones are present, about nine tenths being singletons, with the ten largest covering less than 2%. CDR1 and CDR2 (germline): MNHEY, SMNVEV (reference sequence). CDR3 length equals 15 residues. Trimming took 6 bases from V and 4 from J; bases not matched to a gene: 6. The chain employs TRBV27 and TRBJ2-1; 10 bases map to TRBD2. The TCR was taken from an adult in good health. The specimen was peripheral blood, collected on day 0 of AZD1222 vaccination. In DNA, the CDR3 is TGTGCCAGCAGCTTCGGGACTAGCGTTTACAATGAGCAGTTCTTC. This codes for CASSFGTSVYNEQFF.